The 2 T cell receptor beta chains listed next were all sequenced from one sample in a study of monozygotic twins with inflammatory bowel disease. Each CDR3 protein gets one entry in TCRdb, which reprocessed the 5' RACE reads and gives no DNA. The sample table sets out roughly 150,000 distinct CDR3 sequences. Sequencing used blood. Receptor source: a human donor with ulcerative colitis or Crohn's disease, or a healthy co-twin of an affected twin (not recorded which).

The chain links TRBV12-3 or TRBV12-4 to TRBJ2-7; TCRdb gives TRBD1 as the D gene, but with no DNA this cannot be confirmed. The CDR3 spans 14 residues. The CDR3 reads CASSRTGEGYEQYF.

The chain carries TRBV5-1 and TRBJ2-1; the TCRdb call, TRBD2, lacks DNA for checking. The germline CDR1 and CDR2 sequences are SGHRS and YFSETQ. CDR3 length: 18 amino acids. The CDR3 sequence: CASSLWTSGRLIPNEQFF.